In this sample, the clone carrying this TCR beta chain turned up a few times. Its antigen remains unknown. The record originates from a study of CD8 T cells in ankylosing spondylitis. Study observations and caveats: Eight highly homologous variants made up a TCR beta motif, and this motif appeared characteristic of ankylosing spondylitis blood. The authors reported significant enrichment of disease-linked clones in matched ankylosing spondylitis synovial fluid.

TCR beta libraries were made by quantitative 5'-RACE with molecular barcodes. TCRdb passed the 5' RACE reads through MiXCR, listing each CDR3 protein once. The sample lists hundreds of thousands of distinct CDR3 sequences, roughly 12% occurring once. J was trimmed by 5 bases and V by 3 bases; bases with no gene match: 7. CDR3 length: 16 amino acids. Germline CDR1 SGDLS, CDR2 YYNGEE. The sequence came from a male donor with ankylosing spondylitis. The sample taken for sequencing was blood, either unsorted or a sorted T cell fraction (not recorded which). The V call is TRBV9, the J call TRBJ2-5, with 13 bases that match TRBD2. The CDR3 is CASSGTSGRASETQYF. CDR3 nucleotides: TGTGCCAGCAGCGGCACTAGCGGGAGGGCATCGGAGACCCAGTACTTC. The variable domain in full, with the rest retrieved from reference TRBV9 and TRBJ2-5, is DSGVTQTPKHLITATGQRVTLRCSPRSGDLSVYWYQQSLDQGLQFLIQYYNGEERAKGNILERFSAQQFPDLHSELNLSSLELGDSALYFCASSGTSGRASETQYFGPGTRLLVL.